This T cell receptor (beta chain) came from a study of T-cell reconstitution after alpha-beta-depleted transplantation in children. Molecular barcoding with unique molecular identifiers was used for the TCRbeta library. A single record per CDR3 protein comes from TCRdb applying MiXCR to the PCR reads. The sample contains some 590,000 distinct CDR3 sequences, roughly a tenth of which appear only once. This clonotype was picked up many times. V shed 7 bases and J 10 bases; nucleotides not matched to a gene: 14. CDR1 MNHEY and CDR2 SVGEGT come from the germline V gene. This CDR3 has 16 residues. The chain is built from TRBV6-2 or TRBV6-3 and TRBJ2-1; 12 nucleotides line up with TRBD2. The clonotype comes from a human donor who donated a stem cell graft to a child with acute myeloid leukemia. The starting material was PBMCs from the stem cell graft donor, obtained from the stem cell graft. This CDR3 is CASTPGGSSGRGEQFF. DNA for the CDR3: TGTGCCAGCACCCCAGGTGGATCTAGCGGGAGGGGGGAGCAGTTCTTC.